This TCR beta chain was profiled in a study of CD8 T cells in Susac syndrome. Per the germline V gene, CDR1 is KGHSH and CDR2 is LQKENI. The germline V and J ends were trimmed by 0 bases and 7 bases, with 13 bases remaining between them. The CDR3 length is 14 residues. RNA in amounts of roughly 0.5 to 1 ug was reverse transcribed with random hexamers. Using its own MiXCR run on the immunoSEQ multiplex PCR reads, TCRdb lists one record per CDR3 protein. The table has 150,000 to 180,000 distinct CDR3 sequences, around 95% seen once. This chain joins TRBV18 and TRBJ2-7; a possible D gene is TRBD1 (5 bases). This receptor was taken from a human donor with Susac syndrome. The sample was CD4+ T cells from PBMCs. CDR3 amino acids: CASSPPAGSYEQYF. CDR3 in DNA: TGTGCCAGCTCACCACCGGCAGGGTCATATGAGCAGTACTTC.